The 17 T cell receptor beta chains in this list originate from one sample, sequenced in a study of T cell changes during pregnancy in multiple sclerosis. Sequenced by immunoSEQ multiplex PCR; TCRdb stores in-frame clones only, minus some. The sample shows around 50,000 clones, 80% to 90% of them seen only once. Here the sequenced sample was CD8+ T cells from peripheral blood mononuclear cells, taken in the second trimester of pregnancy. The origin of the receptors is a female donor with multiple sclerosis, enrolled in a pregnancy study.

This chain links TRBV5-4 with TRBJ2-3; weak D call: TRBD2 (7 bases). CDR1 SGHNT and CDR2 YYREEE come from the germline V gene (reference sequence). V was pared by 3 bases and J by 3 bases, with 11 bases between. The CDR3 runs 14 residues. CDR3 loop: CASSYGGPTDTQYF. For the CDR3, the DNA is TGTGCCAGCAGCTACGGGGGGCCTACAGATACGCAGTATTTT.

The chain recombines TRBV15 with TRBJ2-7; 7 nucleotides match TRBD1. The ends lost 8 bases at V and 3 bases at J; junction bases unmatched: 7. The germline CDR1 and CDR2 sequences are LNHNV and YYDKDF (reference sequence). This CDR3 has 13 amino acids. CDR3 DNA sequence: TGTGCCACCGGGCCAGGGGGTGTCTACGAGCAGTACTTC. As protein: CATGPGGVYEQYF.

The CDR3 spells CASSISWGGGITEQFF. CDR3 DNA: TGTGCCAGTAGTATTTCGTGGGGCGGGGGGATCACTGAGCAGTTCTTC. The J gene is TRBJ2-1, the V gene TRBV19, with 8 nucleotides matching TRBD2. The V gene end was trimmed by 3 bases and the J gene end by 9 bases; junction bases not matched to a gene: 13. The CDR3 runs to 16 residues. The V gene's germline CDR1 is LNHDA and CDR2 SQIVND (reference sequence).

In this sample, this clone turned up once. This sequence joins TRBV27 and TRBJ2-5; TRBD2 agrees at 7 bases. The V and J ends lost 2 bases and 5 bases, in that order; junction bases with no gene match: 11. The CDR3 has 16 residues. CDR1 and CDR2 (germline): MNHEY, SMNVEV (reference sequence). The CDR3 region is CASSLVGGRGGETQYF. CDR3 DNA: TGTGCCAGCAGTTTAGTGGGTGGGCGGGGAGGGGAGACCCAGTACTTC.

This clone was recorded only once. The CDR3 DNA is TGTGCCAGCAGTTACGGTTTGGCCGATTACTATGGCTACACCTTC. Protein: CASSYGLADYYGYTF. The chain has TRBV6-5 and TRBJ1-2; D gene ambiguous. The length of the CDR3 is 15 residues. Trimming cost V 2 bases and J 3 bases, with 13 bases left between them. The germline CDR1 and CDR2 sequences are MNHEY and SVGAGI.

V usage is TRBV6-6 and J usage is TRBJ1-4; possibly TRBD1 for D (6 bases). CDR1 is MNHNY and CDR2 is SVGAGI in the germline V gene (reference sequence). Trimming took off 0 bases at V and 8 bases at J, with 13 bases between the two ends. The CDR3 consists of 15 residues. The CDR3, as DNA: TGTGCCAGCAGTTACTCAAGCCAGGGGTCGGAAAAACTGTTTTTT. It encodes CASSYSSQGSEKLFF.

V usage is TRBV29-1 and J usage is TRBJ1-1; 7 bases agree with TRBD1. Germline V lookup: CDR1 SQVTM, CDR2 ANQGSEA. The CDR3 contains 14 residues. V was clipped by 5 bases and J by 0 bases; unmatched bases: 6. The CDR3 is CSVTGAVLNTEAFF. CDR3 bases: TGCAGCGTTACAGGGGCCGTCTTGAACACTGAAGCTTTCTTT.

This chain connects TRBV7-9 to TRBJ2-1, with 9 bases aligning to TRBD2. V shed 2 bases and J 1 base; nucleotides not matched to a gene: 3. Per the germline V gene, CDR1 is SEHNR and CDR2 is FQNEAQ (reference sequence). CDR3 length: 16 amino acids. The CDR3 loop is CASSLLAGRSYNEQFF. The CDR3 DNA reads TGTGCCAGCAGCTTACTAGCGGGGCGGTCCTACAATGAGCAGTTCTTC.

The chain links TRBV10-3 to TRBJ1-4, with 7 bases identical to TRBD1. This CDR3 has 13 residues. Germline CDR1 and CDR2: ENHRY and SYGVKD. V gave up 10 bases and J gave up 8 bases; unmatched junction bases: 10. The CDR3, as DNA: TGTGCCAGCCTAGGGGACAGTGGCGAAAAACTGTTTTTT. This translates into CASLGDSGEKLFF.

The rearrangement links TRBV27 to TRBJ1-2; tentatively, D is TRBD1 (5 bases). This CDR3 has 13 residues. The V gene's germline CDR1 is MNHEY and CDR2 SMNVEV (reference sequence). Trimming stripped 6 bases from V and 5 bases from J, with 13 bases between. The CDR3 sequence: CASRPGSFYGYTF. Here the CDR3 DNA reads TGTGCCAGCAGGCCAGGGTCCTTTTATGGCTACACCTTC.

CDR3: CASSILAAMNTEAFF. In nucleotides, the CDR3 is TGTGCCAGTAGTATTCTGGCGGCCATGAACACTGAAGCTTTCTTT. J is TRBJ1-1 and V is TRBV19; the D is unclear. V gave up 3 bases and J gave up 0 bases, with 11 bases separating them. This CDR3 has 15 residues. Per germline, CDR1 LNHDA and CDR2 SQIVND (reference sequence).

This chain joins TRBV2 and TRBJ2-1; TRBD2 aligns across 12 bases. V was pared by 4 bases and J by 4 bases, with 8 bases of the junction left unmatched. The CDR3 consists of 17 residues. The germline CDR1 and CDR2 sequences are SNHLY and FYNNEI. The CDR3 DNA follows: TGTGCCAGCAGTGGGGCGGCTAGCGGGGGGGTGTACAATGAGCAGTTCTTC. Translated, it gives CASSGAASGGVYNEQFF.

This chain connects TRBV15 to TRBJ1-5; the D gene is possibly TRBD1 (5 bases). Germline values: CDR1 LNHNV, CDR2 YYDKDF (reference sequence). V shed 1 base and J shed 5 bases, with 9 bases lying between them. CDR3 length: 14 residues. CDR3 DNA: TGTGCCACCAGCAGAGGCGACAGCGATCAGCCCCAGCATTTT. Translating it yields CATSRGDSDQPQHF.

The rearrangement links TRBV19 to TRBJ1-1; D call uncertain. Trimming took off 3 bases at V and 6 bases at J, with 11 bases between the two ends. Per the germline V gene, CDR1 is LNHDA and CDR2 is SQIVND (reference sequence). The CDR3 contains 13 residues. CDR3 nucleotides: TGTGCCAGTAGTATTAATCCTTTCGCTGAAGCTTTCTTT. It translates to CASSINPFAEAFF.

The V and J genes are TRBV7-9 and TRBJ2-4; D is perhaps TRBD1 (6 bases). V lost 4 bases and J lost 0, with 19 bases in between. This CDR3 has 18 residues. Germline V gives CDR1 SEHNR, CDR2 FQNEAQ (reference sequence). As DNA, the CDR3 is TGTGCCAGCAGCTCGACCGCGTTGGGGGCCCTAGCCAAAAACATTCAGTACTTC. Its protein is CASSSTALGALAKNIQYF.

V and J are TRBV11-2 and TRBJ2-7, with D possibly TRBD1 on 6 matching bases. With 3 bases removed from V and 4 bases from J, the gap between germline ends came to 16 bases. Germline assignment: CDR1 SGHAT and CDR2 FQNNGV. The length of the CDR3 is 15 residues. CDR3 residues: CASSFTQGVWYEQYF. CDR3 DNA sequence: TGTGCCAGCAGCTTCACACAGGGCGTTTGGTACGAGCAGTACTTC.

CDR3 sequence reads: CATNTIAGVYNEQFF. The DNA of the CDR3 is TGTGCCACCAACACCATTGCGGGAGTGTACAATGAGCAGTTCTTC. V is TRBV15 and J is TRBJ2-1, with TRBD2 matching over 7 bases. In germline, CDR1 is LNHNV, CDR2 YYDKDF (reference sequence). The trim removed 7 bases at V and 4 bases at J, leaving 10 bases unmatched. The CDR3 is 15 residues long.